This T cell receptor (beta chain) was identified during a study of T-cell reconstitution after alpha-beta-depleted transplantation in children. General study points: Among T cells one year after transplant, newly produced cells accounted for most counts and diversity. Alpha-beta T cells present about two months after transplant were reported to originate from several hundred expanded graft clones.

As concerns this clonotype: Its antigen is not identified.

Unique molecular identifiers were built into the TCRbeta library. TCRdb re-called the PCR reads through MiXCR, storing one row per CDR3 protein. The repertoire has around 190,000 distinct CDR3 sequences, around 7% of them found once; the top ten carry around 5%. Germline V gene lookup returns CDR1 MDHEN and CDR2 SYDVKM. V shed 6 bases and J 7 bases; nucleotides not matched to a gene: 3. The CDR3 runs 13 residues. This TCR was recovered from a boy younger than 10 with acute lymphoblastic leukemia, due to receive a stem cell transplant. The rearrangement joins TRBV28 to TRBJ2-1; 10 bases align to TRBD1. The material was PBMCs, obtained before TCRalphabeta/CD19-depleted stem cell transplant. The CDR3 spells CASRTGGWNEQFF. CDR3 coding DNA: TGTGCCAGCAGGACAGGGGGCTGGAATGAGCAGTTCTTC.